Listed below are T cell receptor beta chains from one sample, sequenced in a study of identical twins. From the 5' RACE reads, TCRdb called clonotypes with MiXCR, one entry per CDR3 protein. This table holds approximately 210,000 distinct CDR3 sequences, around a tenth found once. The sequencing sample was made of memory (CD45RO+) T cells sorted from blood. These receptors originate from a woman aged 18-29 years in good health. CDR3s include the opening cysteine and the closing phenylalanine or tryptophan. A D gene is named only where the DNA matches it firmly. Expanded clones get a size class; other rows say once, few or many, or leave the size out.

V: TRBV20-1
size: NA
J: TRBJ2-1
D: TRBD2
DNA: TGCAGTGCTAGAGAGGGGCTATGGCGGGAGGGAACGTTAGTCCACAATGAGCAGTTCTTC
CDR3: CSAREGLWREGTLVHNEQFF

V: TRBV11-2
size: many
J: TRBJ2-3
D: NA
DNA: TGTGCCAGCAGCTCAGGGCCAAAAGATACGCAGTATTTT
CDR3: CASSSGPKDTQYF

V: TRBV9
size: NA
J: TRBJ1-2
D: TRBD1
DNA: TGTGCCAGCAGCACAGGGGGGGGCTATGGCTACACCTTC
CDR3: CASSTGGGYGYTF

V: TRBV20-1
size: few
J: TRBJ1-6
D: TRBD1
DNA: TGCAGTGCTAGACAAATAGGACAGGTTGAATCACCCCTCCACTTT
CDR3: CSARQIGQVESPLHF

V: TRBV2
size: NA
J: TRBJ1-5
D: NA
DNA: TGTGCCAGCAGAAGGGACGGTTTCCAACAGCCCCAGCATTTT
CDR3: CASRRDGFQQPQHF

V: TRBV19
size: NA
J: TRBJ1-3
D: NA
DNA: TGTGCCAGTAGCAACGTTGGGACCTACTCTGGAAACACCATATATTTT
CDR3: CASSNVGTYSGNTIYF

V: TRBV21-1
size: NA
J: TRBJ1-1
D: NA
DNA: TGTGCCAGCAGTTCGTGGGGACAGGGGCGAAATTGGTATGAGACTGAAGCTTTCTTT
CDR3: CASSSWGQGRNWYETEAFF

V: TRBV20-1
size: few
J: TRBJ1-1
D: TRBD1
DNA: TGCAGTGCTGGAGGACAGGGGCCGAACACTGAAGCTTTCTTT
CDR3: CSAGGQGPNTEAFF

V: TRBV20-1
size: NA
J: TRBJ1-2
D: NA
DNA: TGCAGTGCTAGAGATCGCCGCAGGACAGCCTATGGCTACACCTTC
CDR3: CSARDRRRTAYGYTF

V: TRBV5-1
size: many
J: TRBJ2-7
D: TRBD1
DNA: TGCGCCAGCAGCTTGGGGACAGGAGGTTACGAGCAGTACTTC
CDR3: CASSLGTGGYEQYF

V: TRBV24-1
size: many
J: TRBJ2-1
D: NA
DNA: TGTGCCACCAGTGAGCCGAATGTAGATGAGCAGTTCTTC
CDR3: CATSEPNVDEQFF

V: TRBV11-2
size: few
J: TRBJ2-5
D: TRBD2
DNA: TGTGCCAGCAGCACCGGGACTAGCGGAGGTCAAGAGACCCAGTACTTC
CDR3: CASSTGTSGGQETQYF

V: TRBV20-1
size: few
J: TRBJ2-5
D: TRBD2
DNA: TGCAGTGCTAGAGAAAGGGTCGTGATAGCGGGAACGATGGAGACCCAGTACTTC
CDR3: CSARERVVIAGTMETQYF

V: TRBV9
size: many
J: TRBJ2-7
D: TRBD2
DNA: TGTGCCAGCAGCGCCCAGTCGGGAGGGCCTTACGAGCAGTACTTC
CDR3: CASSAQSGGPYEQYF

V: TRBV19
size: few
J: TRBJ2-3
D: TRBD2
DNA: TGTGCCAGTAGTATCTTAGCGGGAGCGGAGGGGCAGTATTTT
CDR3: CASSILAGAEGQYF

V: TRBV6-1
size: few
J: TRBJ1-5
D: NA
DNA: TGTGCCAGCACCCGACAGGTGGGTCAGCCCCAGCATTTT
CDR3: CASTRQVGQPQHF

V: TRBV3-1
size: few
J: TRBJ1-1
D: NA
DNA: TGTGCCAGCAGCCAAAGGCGAACGGCTGAAGCTTTCTTT
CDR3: CASSQRRTAEAFF

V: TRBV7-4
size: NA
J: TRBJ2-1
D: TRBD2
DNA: TGTGCCAGCAGCTTAGCCGGCAGGGGACTAGCGGGGAGCTCCTACAATGAGCAGTTCTTC
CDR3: CASSLAGRGLAGSSYNEQFF

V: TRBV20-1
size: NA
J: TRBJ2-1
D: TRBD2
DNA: TGCAGTGCTACCGGACTAGCGGGAAGGACGTGG
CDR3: CSATGLAGRTW

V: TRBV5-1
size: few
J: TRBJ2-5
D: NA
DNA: TGCGCCAGCAGCTTGGGAGCGGTGGGTAAAGAGACCCAGTACTTC
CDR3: CASSLGAVGKETQYF

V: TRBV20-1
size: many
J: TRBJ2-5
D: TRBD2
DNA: TGCAGTGCTAGAGGTTCACGCCTAGCGGGAGAACGTGAGACCCAGTACTTC
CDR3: CSARGSRLAGERETQYF

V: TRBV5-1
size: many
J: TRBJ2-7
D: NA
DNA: TGCGCCAGCAGCTCAGGACGCGGCTACGAGCAGTACTTC
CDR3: CASSSGRGYEQYF

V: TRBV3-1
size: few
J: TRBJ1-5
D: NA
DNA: TGTGCCAGCAGCCAAGATGCGGACACCGGTCAGCCCCAGCATTTT
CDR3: CASSQDADTGQPQHF

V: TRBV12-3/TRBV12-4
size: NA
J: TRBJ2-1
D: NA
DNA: TGTGCCAGCAAAGACCGAAGCTCCTACAATGAGCAGTTCTTC
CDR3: CASKDRSSYNEQFF

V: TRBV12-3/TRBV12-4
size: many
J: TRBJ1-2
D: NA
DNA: TGTGCCAGCAGTTTAAGGCAGGGCCGATCCTCTAACTATGGCTACACCTTC
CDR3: CASSLRQGRSSNYGYTF

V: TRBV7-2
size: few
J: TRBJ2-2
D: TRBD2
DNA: TGTGCCAGCAGCTTAGTGGGGCTAGCGGGGGGGACCGGGGAGCTGTTTTTT
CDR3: CASSLVGLAGGTGELFF

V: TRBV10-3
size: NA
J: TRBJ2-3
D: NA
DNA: TGTGCCATCAGTGCACAGGGAAGGGATACGCAGTATTTT
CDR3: CAISAQGRDTQYF

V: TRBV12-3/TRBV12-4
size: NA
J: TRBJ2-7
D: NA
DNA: TGTGCCAGCAGTCCGCGGGACAGAGAGTACGAGCAGTACTTC
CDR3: CASSPRDREYEQYF

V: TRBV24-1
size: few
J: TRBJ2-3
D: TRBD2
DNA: TGTGCCACCAGCACGGGGGCGGGGGGGGATACGCAGTATTTT
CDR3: CATSTGAGGDTQYF

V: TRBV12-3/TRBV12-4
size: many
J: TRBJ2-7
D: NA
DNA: TGTGCCAGCAGTTTAGACACCGAGCAGTACTTC
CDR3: CASSLDTEQYF

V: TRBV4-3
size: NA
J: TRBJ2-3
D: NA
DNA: TGCGCCAGCAGCTCCTCTAGCACAGATACGCAGTATTTT
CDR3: CASSSSSTDTQYF

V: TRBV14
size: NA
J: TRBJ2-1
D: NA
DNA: TGTGCCAGCAGCCTTATAGCGACCCTTCGGGATGAGCAGTTCTTC
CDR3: CASSLIATLRDEQFF

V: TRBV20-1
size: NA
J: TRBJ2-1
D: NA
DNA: TGCAGTGCTAAAGGTCGGGAGCAGTTCTTC
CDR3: CSAKGREQFF

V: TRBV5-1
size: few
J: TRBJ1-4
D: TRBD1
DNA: TGCGCCAGCAGGGCTGGACAGGGAAACGAAAAACTGTTTTTT
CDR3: CASRAGQGNEKLFF

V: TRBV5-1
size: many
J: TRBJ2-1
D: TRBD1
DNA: TGCGCCAGCAGCTTGGACGACAGGGTTACCAATGAGCAGTTCTTC
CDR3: CASSLDDRVTNEQFF

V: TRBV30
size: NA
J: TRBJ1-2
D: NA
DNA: TGTGCCTGGACCCCGATCGGGACACCGCTTTATGGCTACACCTTC
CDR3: CAWTPIGTPLYGYTF

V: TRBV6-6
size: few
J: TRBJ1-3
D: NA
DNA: TGTGCCTCACTCCGGGGACCGGGAAACACCATATATTTT
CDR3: CASLRGPGNTIYF

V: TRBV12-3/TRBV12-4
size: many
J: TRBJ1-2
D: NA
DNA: TGTGCCAGCAGTTTACTGGCGTCCGGCTACACCTTC
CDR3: CASSLLASGYTF

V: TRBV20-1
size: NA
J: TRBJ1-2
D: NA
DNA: TGCAGTGCTAGGGGGCCAGCGGAGGGCTACACCTTC
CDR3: CSARGPAEGYTF

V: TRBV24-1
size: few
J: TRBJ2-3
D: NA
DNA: TGTGCCACCAGTTCACCCACAGATACGCAGTATTTT
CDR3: CATSSPTDTQYF

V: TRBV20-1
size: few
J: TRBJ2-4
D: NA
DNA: TGCAGTGTTTGGGGGCTTCTTGGCAAAAACATTCAGTACTTC
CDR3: CSVWGLLGKNIQYF

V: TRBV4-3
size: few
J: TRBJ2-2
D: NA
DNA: TGCGCCAGCAGCCACACGGAGAACACCGGGGAGCTGTTTTTT
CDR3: CASSHTENTGELFF

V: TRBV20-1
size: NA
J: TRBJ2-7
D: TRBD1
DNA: TGCGCCTCAGTTCGACAGGGGGCTTCCTACGAGCAGTACTTC
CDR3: CASVRQGASYEQYF

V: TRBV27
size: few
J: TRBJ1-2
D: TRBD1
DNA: TGTGCCAGCAGTTTTCGGGGACAGTATGGCTACACCTTC
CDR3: CASSFRGQYGYTF

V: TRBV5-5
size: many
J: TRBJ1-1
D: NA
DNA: TGTGCCAGCAGCCCCCGGGCCTCCATCGCTGAAGCTTTCTTT
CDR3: CASSPRASIAEAFF

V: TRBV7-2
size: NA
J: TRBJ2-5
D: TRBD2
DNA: TGTGCCAGCAGCTTACCGGGACTAGCTGGAGAGACCCAGTACTTC
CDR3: CASSLPGLAGETQYF

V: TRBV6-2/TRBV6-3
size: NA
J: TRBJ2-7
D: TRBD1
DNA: TGTGCCAGCAGTTACGCATCCGGGACAGCGAGCTACGAGCAGTACTTC
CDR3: CASSYASGTASYEQYF

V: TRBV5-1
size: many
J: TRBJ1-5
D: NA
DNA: TGCGCCAGCAGCATCGATAGCAATCAGCCCCAGCATTTT
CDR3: CASSIDSNQPQHF

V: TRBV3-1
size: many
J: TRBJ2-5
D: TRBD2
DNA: TGTGCCAGCAGCCAGGGACTAGCGGAAGAGACCCAGTACTTC
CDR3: CASSQGLAEETQYF

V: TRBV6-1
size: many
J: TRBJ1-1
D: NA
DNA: TGTGCCAGCGGCAGGGGCATCCCCGGGACTGAAGCTTTCTTT
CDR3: CASGRGIPGTEAFF

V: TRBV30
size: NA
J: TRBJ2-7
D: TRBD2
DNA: TGTGCCTGGAGTGTGCTAGCGGGAGCCAACGAGCAGTACTTC
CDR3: CAWSVLAGANEQYF